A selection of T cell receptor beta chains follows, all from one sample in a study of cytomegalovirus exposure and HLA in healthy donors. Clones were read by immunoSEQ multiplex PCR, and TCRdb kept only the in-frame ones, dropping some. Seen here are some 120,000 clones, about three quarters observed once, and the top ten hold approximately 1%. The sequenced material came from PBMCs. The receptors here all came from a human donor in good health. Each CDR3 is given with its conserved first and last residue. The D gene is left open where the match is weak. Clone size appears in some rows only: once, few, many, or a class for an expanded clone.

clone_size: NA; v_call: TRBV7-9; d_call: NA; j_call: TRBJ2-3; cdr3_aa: CASSSHGAIITQYF; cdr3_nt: TGTGCCAGCAGCTCCCATGGGGCCATTATTACGCAGTATTTT
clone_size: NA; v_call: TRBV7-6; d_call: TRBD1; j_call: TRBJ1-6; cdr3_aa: CASSSQGADNSPLHF; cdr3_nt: TGTGCCAGCAGTTCACAGGGGGCCGATAATTCACCCCTCCACTTT
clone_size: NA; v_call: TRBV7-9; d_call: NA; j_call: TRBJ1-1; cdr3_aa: CASSLANVRTITTEAFF; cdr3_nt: TGTGCCAGCAGCTTGGCCAATGTAAGGACAATCACGACTGAAGCTTTCTTT
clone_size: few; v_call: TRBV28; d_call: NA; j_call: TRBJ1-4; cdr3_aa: CASSSRATNEKLFF; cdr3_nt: TGTGCCAGCAGTTCGAGGGCAACTAATGAAAAACTGTTTTTT
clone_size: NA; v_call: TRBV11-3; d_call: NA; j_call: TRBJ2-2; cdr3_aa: CASSNDRITGELFF; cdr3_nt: TGTGCCAGCAGCAATGACAGGATAACCGGGGAGCTGTTTTTT
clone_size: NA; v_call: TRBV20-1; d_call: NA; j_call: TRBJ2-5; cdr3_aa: CSASLETQYF; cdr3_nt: TGCAGTGCTAGCCTGGAGACCCAGTACTTC
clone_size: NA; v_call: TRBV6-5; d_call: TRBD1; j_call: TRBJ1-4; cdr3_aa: CASSPGTDNEKLFF; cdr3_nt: TGTGCCAGCAGTCCCGGGACAGACAATGAAAAACTGTTTTTT
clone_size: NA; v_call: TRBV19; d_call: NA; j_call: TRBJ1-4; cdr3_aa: CASTASEGRREKLFF; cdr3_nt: TGTGCCAGTACCGCCTCGGAGGGCCGTCGGGAAAAACTGTTTTTT
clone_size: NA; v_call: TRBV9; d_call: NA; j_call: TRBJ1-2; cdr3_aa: CASTSLYYGYTF; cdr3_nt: TGTGCCAGCACCTCCCTATACTATGGCTACACCTTC
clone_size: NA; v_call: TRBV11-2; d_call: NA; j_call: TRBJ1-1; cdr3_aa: CASSYWADNTEAFF; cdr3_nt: TGTGCCAGCAGCTATTGGGCCGACAACACTGAAGCTTTCTTT
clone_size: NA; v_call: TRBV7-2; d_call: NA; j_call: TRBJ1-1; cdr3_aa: CASSLSTVMNTEAFF; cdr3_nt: TGTGCCAGCAGCTTATCGACAGTAATGAACACTGAAGCTTTCTTT
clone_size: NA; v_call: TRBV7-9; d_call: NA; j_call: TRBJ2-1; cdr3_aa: CASSLGGPYNEQFF; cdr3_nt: TGTGCCAGCAGCTTAGGGGGCCCCTACAATGAGCAGTTCTTC
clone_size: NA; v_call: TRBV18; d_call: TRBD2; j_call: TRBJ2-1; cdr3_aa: CASSPKRGGYNEQFF; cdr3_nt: TGTGCCAGCTCACCAAAGCGGGGAGGGTACAATGAGCAGTTCTTC
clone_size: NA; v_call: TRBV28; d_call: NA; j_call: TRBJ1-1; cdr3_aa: CASSIPGNTEAFF; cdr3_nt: TGTGCCAGCAGTATCCCGGGGAACACTGAAGCTTTCTTT
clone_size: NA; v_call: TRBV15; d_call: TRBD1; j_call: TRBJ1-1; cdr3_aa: CATSSEFRGPEAFF; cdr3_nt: TGTGCCACCAGCAGCGAATTCAGGGGGCCTGAGGCTTTCTTT
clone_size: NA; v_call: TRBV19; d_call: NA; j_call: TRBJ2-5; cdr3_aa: CASSISGVEETQYF; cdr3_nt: TGTGCCAGTAGTATTTCGGGGGTTGAAGAGACCCAGTACTTC
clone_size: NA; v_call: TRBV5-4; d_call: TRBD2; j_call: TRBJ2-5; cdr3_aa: CASSKAGEETQYF; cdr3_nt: TGTGCCAGCAGTAAAGCGGGGGAAGAGACCCAGTACTTC
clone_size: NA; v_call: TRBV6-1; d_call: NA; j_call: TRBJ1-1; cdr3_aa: CASSAWGGRPEAFF; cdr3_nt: TGTGCCAGCAGTGCTTGGGGGGGGCGGCCAGAAGCTTTCTTT
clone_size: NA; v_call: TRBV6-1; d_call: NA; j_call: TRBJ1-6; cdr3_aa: CAISVDSYNSPLHF; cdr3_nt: TGTGCCATCAGTGTCGACTCTTATAATTCACCCCTCCACTTT
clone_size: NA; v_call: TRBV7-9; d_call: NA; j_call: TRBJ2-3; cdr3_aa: CASSTTGPDTQYF; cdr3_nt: TGTGCCAGCAGCACGACTGGCCCAGATACGCAGTATTTT
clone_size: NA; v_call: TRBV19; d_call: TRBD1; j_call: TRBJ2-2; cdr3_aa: CASSRTGGDTGELFF; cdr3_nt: TGTGCCAGTAGTCGGACAGGGGGCGACACCGGGGAGCTGTTTTTT
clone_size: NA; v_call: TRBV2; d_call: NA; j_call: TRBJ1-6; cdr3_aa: CASNIQGDKNSPLHF; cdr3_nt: TGTGCCAGCAACATACAGGGAGATAAAAATTCACCCCTCCACTTT
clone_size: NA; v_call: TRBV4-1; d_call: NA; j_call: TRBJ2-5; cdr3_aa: CASNSGTKGGTQYF; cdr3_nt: TGCGCCAGCAACTCCGGGACAAAAGGGGGGACCCAGTACTTC
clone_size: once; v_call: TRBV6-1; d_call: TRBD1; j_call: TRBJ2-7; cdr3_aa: CASSEGTGIPGKQYF; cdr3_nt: TGTGCCAGCAGTGAAGGGACAGGGATTCCGGGGAAGCAGTACTTC
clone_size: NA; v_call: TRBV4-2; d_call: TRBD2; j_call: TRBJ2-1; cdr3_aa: CASSHRLAGVVDEQFF; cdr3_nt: TGTGCCAGCAGCCACAGACTAGCGGGGGTTGTGGATGAGCAGTTCTTC
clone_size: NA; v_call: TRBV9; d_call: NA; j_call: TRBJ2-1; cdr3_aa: CASSVDGGITGNEQFF; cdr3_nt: TGTGCCAGCAGCGTAGATGGGGGGATCACAGGTAATGAGCAGTTCTTC
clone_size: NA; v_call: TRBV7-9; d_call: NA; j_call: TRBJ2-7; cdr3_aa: CASSLFSNYEQYF; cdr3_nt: TGTGCCAGCAGCTTATTTTCTAACTACGAGCAGTACTTC
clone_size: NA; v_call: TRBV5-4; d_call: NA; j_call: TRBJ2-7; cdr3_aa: CASSVGAGAYEQYF; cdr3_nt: TGTGCCAGCAGCGTTGGCGCAGGGGCCTACGAGCAGTACTTC
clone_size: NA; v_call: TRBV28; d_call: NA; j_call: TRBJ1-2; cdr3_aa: CASTLHRESGYTF; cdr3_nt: TGTGCCAGCACGCTCCACCGAGAGAGTGGCTACACCTTC
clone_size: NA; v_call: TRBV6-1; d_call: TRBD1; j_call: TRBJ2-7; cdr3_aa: CASTPSGTGSHEQYF; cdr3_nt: TGTGCCAGCACTCCCTCGGGGACAGGTTCCCACGAGCAGTACTTC
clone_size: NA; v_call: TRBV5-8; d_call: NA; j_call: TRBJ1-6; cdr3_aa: CASSDPPGLDNSPLHF; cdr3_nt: TGTGCCAGCAGCGATCCCCCGGGACTGGATAATTCACCCCTCCACTTT
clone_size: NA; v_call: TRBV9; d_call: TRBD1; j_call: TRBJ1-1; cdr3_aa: CASSGTGDNTEAFF; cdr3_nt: TGTGCCAGCAGCGGAACAGGGGATAACACTGAAGCTTTCTTT
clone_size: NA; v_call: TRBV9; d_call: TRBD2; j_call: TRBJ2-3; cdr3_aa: CASSVGVAGGSTDTQYF; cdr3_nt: TGTGCCAGCAGCGTAGGTGTAGCGGGGGGGTCTACAGATACGCAGTATTTT
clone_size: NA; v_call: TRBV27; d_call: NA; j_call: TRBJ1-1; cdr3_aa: CASSAVGTEAFF; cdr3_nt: TGTGCCAGCAGTGCGGTGGGCACTGAAGCTTTCTTT